The 8 T cell receptor beta chains below come from one sample, sequenced in a study of chemoradiotherapy in HPV16-positive cancers. Sequenced by immunoSEQ multiplex PCR; TCRdb stores in-frame clones only, minus some. This repertoire shows some 11,000 clones, roughly four fifths found once; its top ten account for about 1.1%. Sample acquisition took place from a patient who underwent chemoradiotherapy. These receptors all stem from a human donor with HPV-associated anogenital cancer.

The chain joins TRBV21-1 to TRBJ1-1; the table gives TRBD1 as D, unverified against the DNA. TRBV21-1 is given as a pseudogene. This CDR3 region has 15 residues. Here the CDR3 reads CASSFPIGVPTEAFF. In DNA, the CDR3 is TGTGCCAGCAGCTTTCCAATAGGGGTCCCAACTGAAGCTTTCTTT.

This clone showed up just a few times. J is TRBJ2-2 and V is TRBV11-3; D remains unclear. Trimming pared 5 bases from V and 7 bases from J, leaving 5 bases between. The CDR3 runs 11 residues. Germline V gene data show CDR1 as SGHNT and CDR2 as YENEEA. The CDR3 bases are TGTGCCAGCAGCCAGGACGGGGAGCTGTTTTTT. This codes for CASSQDGELFF.

This chain links TRBV11-3 with TRBJ2-3, with TRBD2 matching 7 bases. CDR3 size: 16 residues. Germline trimming cut 4 bases from V and 2 bases from J; bases unmatched to any gene: 9. CDR1 is SGHNT, CDR2 YENEEA, per germline. The CDR3, as DNA: TGTGCCAGCAGCTCCGGGACGGGGGGAAACACAGATACGCAGTATTTT. It translates to CASSSGTGGNTDTQYF.

The J gene is TRBJ1-1, the V gene TRBV7-2; no clear D gene. Trimming shortened V by 0 bases and J by 0 bases, and 11 bases separated the two germline ends. Germline V lookup: CDR1 SGHTA, CDR2 FQGNSA. This CDR3 has 16 residues. The CDR3 loop reads CASSLAIQLMNTEAFF. DNA of the CDR3: TGTGCCAGCAGCTTAGCGATACAGCTCATGAACACTGAAGCTTTCTTT. Variable domain in full (rest from reference TRBV7-2 and TRBJ1-1): GAGVSQSPSNKVTEKGKDVELRCDPISGHTALYWYRQSLGQGLEFLIYFQGNSAPDKSGLPSDRFSAERTGGSVSTLTIQRTQQEDSAVYLCASSLAIQLMNTEAFFGQGTRLTVV.

This clone has only a few counts. The chain has TRBV5-5 and TRBJ1-6, with 7 bases identical to TRBD1. The CDR3 sequence is 14 residues long. J was trimmed by 10 bases and V by 4 bases; bases with no gene match: 8. Germline CDR1 reads SGHKS; CDR2 reads YYEKEE (reference sequence). CDR3 nucleotides: TGTGCCAGCAGCGCGACAGGGTCGGAGTCACCCCTCCACTTT. This sequence encodes CASSATGSESPLHF. Based on the CDR3 plus reference TRBV5-5 and TRBJ1-6, the full variable domain is DAGVTQSPTHLIKTRGQQVTLRCSPISGHKSVSWYQQVLGQGPQFIFQYYEKEERGRGNFPDRFSARQFPNYSSELNVNALLLGDSALYLCASSATGSESPLHFGNGTRLTVT.

This chain connects TRBV27 to TRBJ1-5; D not certain. Trimming shortened V by 0 bases and J by 2 bases, and 8 bases separated the two germline ends. Per germline, CDR1 MNHEY and CDR2 SMNVEV (reference sequence). The CDR3 is 15 residues long. In DNA, the CDR3 is TGTGCCAGCAGTTTATCCCAGGCAGGCAATCAGCCCCAGCATTTT. It encodes CASSLSQAGNQPQHF.

V usage is TRBV30 and J usage is TRBJ2-3; TRBD2 matches at 8 bases. The CDR3 runs 13 residues. Germline CDR1 is GTSNPN and CDR2 is SVGIG (reference sequence). V lost 0 bases, J lost 7 bases, and 3 bases stayed unmatched. DNA for the CDR3: TGTGCCTGGAGTGTGGCGGGGGGCCATACGCAGTATTTT. Translation gives CAWSVAGGHTQYF.

The chain joins TRBV30 to TRBJ2-2; 9 bases line up with TRBD2. CDR1 and CDR2 from the germline V gene are GTSNPN and SVGIG (reference sequence). V shed 3 bases, J shed 0 bases, and the junction held 8 bases outside the gene matches. There are 17 residues in the CDR3. The CDR3: CAWRGKSGGSNTGELFF. The CDR3 DNA follows: TGTGCCTGGAGAGGGAAGAGCGGGGGGTCGAACACCGGGGAGCTGTTTTTT. The variable domain in full, with the rest retrieved from reference TRBV30 and TRBJ2-2, is SQTIHQWPATLVQPVGSPLSLECTVEGTSNPNLYWYRQAAGRGLQLLFYSVGIGQISSEVPQNLSASRPQDRQFILSSKKLLLSDSGFYLCAWRGKSGGSNTGELFFGEGSRLTVL.